The present TCR beta chain was sequenced within a study of Graves' ophthalmopathy and Graves' hyperthyroidism. Ten or more counts support this clonotype. The ends lost 1 base at V and 7 bases at J; junction bases unmatched: 4. This CDR3 spans 13 amino acids. Amplification targeted the TCR beta CDR3 regions, with RNA transcripts as the source material. The workflow started with a first-round RT-PCR run with HTBI primers and then moved on to a second-round multiplex PCR. One entry per CDR3 protein results from TCRdb running MiXCR on the multiplex PCR reads. The sample holds 500,000 to 800,000 distinct CDR3 sequences, roughly two fifths seen once.

V usage is TRBV12-3 or TRBV12-4 and J usage is TRBJ2-7; 7 positions agree with TRBD1. Sequencing was performed on peripheral blood. This clonotype originated in an adult man with Graves' ophthalmopathy. The DNA for the CDR3 is TGTGCCAGCAGTTTAGACAGGGGCTGGGAGCAGTACTTC. It codes for CASSLDRGWEQYF.